This T cell receptor (beta chain) was retrieved from a study of blood T cell repertoires in COVID-19. Background on the study: Whether acute or convalescent, the COVID-19 samples came from the United States, Italy and Spain. PBMCs, B-cell-depleted T cells, or T cells were the source of the cDNA or gDNA that made up the material.

The junction had 6 bases not matched to a gene; V was cut back by 3 bases and J by 4 bases. Germline lookup yields CDR1 MGHDK and CDR2 SYGVNS. The CDR3 consists of 16 residues. Sequencing used immunoSEQ multiplex PCR; TCRdb keeps in-frame clones, though not all of them. The sample has 250,000 to 350,000 clones, roughly 91% seen once. This clonotype was sampled from a man aged 30-40 years with acute or convalescent COVID-19. The sample comprised peripheral blood. V usage is TRBV25-1 and J usage is TRBJ2-1, with 10 nucleotides matching TRBD1. The DNA of the CDR3 is TGTGCCAGCAGTGACGTGGACAGGGGGATATACAATGAGCAGTTCTTC. Its protein is CASSDVDRGIYNEQFF.